This is a list of T cell receptor beta chains from one sample in a study of blood T cell repertoires in COVID-19. This table comes from immunoSEQ multiplex PCR, and its TCRdb copy is limited to in-frame clones, with some not included. The table lists approximately 200,000 clones, about 86% of them singletons. Sequencing was carried out using peripheral blood. These receptors came from a man in his 60s who had recovered from COVID-19. CDR3s include the opening cysteine and the closing phenylalanine or tryptophan. D genes are given only for firm matches. Clone sizes are given selectively: once, few, many, or a class where the clone is expanded.

CDR3,DNA,D,V,size,J
CASSPGPEGEQYF,TGTGCCAGCAGCCCCGGTCCGGAGGGAGAGCAGTACTTC,-,TRBV6-6,-,TRBJ2-7
CASSLDSPYSNQPQHF,TGTGCCAGCAGTCTTGACAGCCCCTATAGCAATCAGCCCCAGCATTTT,-,TRBV2,-,TRBJ1-5
CASSFGGRDTQYF,TGTGCCAGCAGCTTCGGAGGGAGAGATACGCAGTATTTT,-,TRBV27,-,TRBJ2-3
CASSEFGQGASYNSPLHF,TGTGCCAGCAGTGAGTTCGGACAGGGGGCTTCCTATAATTCACCCCTCCACTTT,TRBD1,TRBV6-1,-,TRBJ1-6
CAISDEGAHSPLHF,TGTGCCATCAGTGATGAGGGGGCCCATTCACCCCTCCACTTT,TRBD1,TRBV10-3,few,TRBJ1-6
CASSYIQGRVGYTF,TGTGCCAGTAGTTATATCCAGGGCAGGGTTGGCTACACCTTC,-,TRBV19,-,TRBJ1-2
CASSFSQSGANVLTF,TGTGCCAGCAGCTTTAGCCAAAGTGGGGCCAACGTCCTGACTTTC,-,TRBV7-2,-,TRBJ2-6
CASSEGYSNQPQHF,TGTGCCAGCAGTGAAGGCTATAGCAATCAGCCCCAGCATTTT,-,TRBV6-1,-,TRBJ1-5
CASSLDGGGVSGNTIYF,TGTGCCAGCAGCTTAGACGGAGGGGGCGTATCTGGAAACACCATATATTTT,TRBD1,TRBV7-9,-,TRBJ1-3
CASSLATGNTEAFF,TGTGCCAGCAGCTTAGCTACAGGGAACACTGAAGCTTTCTTT,-,TRBV7-9,-,TRBJ1-1
CASSLSTDYGYTF,TGTGCCAGCAGCTTATCGACAGACTATGGCTACACCTTC,-,TRBV7-8,-,TRBJ1-2
CASSLGLPAGGGGYTF,TGTGCCAGCAGTCTCGGACTCCCGGCAGGGGGTGGGGGCTACACCTTC,TRBD1,TRBV28,-,TRBJ1-2
CASGRRGEGEKLFF,TGTGCCAGCGGTCGACGGGGGGAGGGGGAAAAACTGTTTTTT,-,TRBV7-9,-,TRBJ1-4
CATSDPQGIETQYF,TGTGCCACCAGTGACCCTCAGGGAATCGAGACCCAGTACTTC,-,TRBV24-1,-,TRBJ2-5
CTSSQSPSGGGEGNEQYF,TGCACCAGCAGCCAATCCCCTAGCGGGGGGGGCGAAGGGAACGAGCAGTACTTC,-,TRBV1,-,TRBJ2-7
CASSSSGRYEQYF,TGTGCCAGCAGCTCTAGCGGGAGGTACGAGCAGTACTTC,TRBD2,TRBV5-5,-,TRBJ2-7
CASSRSGQGAEAFF,TGTGCCAGCAGCCGCTCCGGACAGGGGGCTGAAGCTTTCTTT,TRBD1,TRBV7-9,few,TRBJ1-1
CASSLAVPRVEAFF,TGCGCCAGCAGCTTGGCCGTCCCTAGAGTTGAAGCTTTCTTT,-,TRBV5-1,-,TRBJ1-1
CASSPTPRGAEAFF,TGTGCCAGCTCACCGACCCCTCGGGGGGCCGAAGCTTTCTTT,-,TRBV18,-,TRBJ1-1
CASSRGGGKLGEKLFF,TGTGCCAGCAGTCGGGGGGGTGGGAAGCTCGGTGAAAAACTGTTTTTT,-,TRBV6-6,-,TRBJ1-4
CASRAGPGNEKLFF,TGTGCCAGCAGGGCAGGGCCAGGTAATGAAAAACTGTTTTTT,-,TRBV25-1,few,TRBJ1-4
CASSLNGNTEAFF,TGTGCCAGCAGCTTAAACGGGAACACTGAAGCTTTCTTT,-,TRBV11-3,few,TRBJ1-1
CASSRRQSGSSPYF,TGTGCCAGCAGTCGTCGACAGAGTGGGTCCTCCCCGTACTTC,-,TRBV27,-,TRBJ2-7
CASSQTQGSNYGYTF,TGTGCCAGCAGCCAAACCCAGGGTTCTAACTATGGCTACACCTTC,-,TRBV3-1/TRBV3-2,-,TRBJ1-2
CASSLVTGSNTGELFF,TGTGCCAGCAGCTTGGTCACAGGTTCGAACACCGGGGAGCTGTTTTTT,-,TRBV5-6,many,TRBJ2-2
CASSLDRSGYTF,TGTGCCAGCAGCTTGGACAGGAGTGGCTACACCTTC,-,TRBV5-4,-,TRBJ1-2
CATSHLQGSTGELFF,TGTGCCACCAGCCACCTCCAGGGGTCCACCGGGGAGCTGTTTTTT,-,TRBV24-1,few,TRBJ2-2
CATSPGSIEETQYF,TGTGCCACCAGTCCAGGATCAATTGAAGAGACCCAGTACTTC,-,TRBV24-1,-,TRBJ2-5
CASTKTNAQGSSYNSPLHF,TGTGCCAGCACCAAAACAAATGCGCAGGGAAGCTCCTATAATTCACCCCTCCACTTT,-,TRBV21-1,-,TRBJ1-6
CASSILGSQETQYF,TGTGCCAGTAGTATACTCGGGAGCCAAGAGACCCAGTACTTC,-,TRBV19,-,TRBJ2-5
CAISSDSFSPLHF,TGTGCCATCAGTTCCGACAGTTTTTCACCCCTCCACTTT,-,TRBV10-3,few,TRBJ1-6
CASSPLALASSYNEQFF,TGTGCCAGCTCACCACTAGCACTGGCTTCATCCTACAATGAGCAGTTCTTC,-,TRBV18,-,TRBJ2-1
CASRCIRSSGVCGNTIYF,TGTGCCAGCCGTTGCATAAGGTCCTCGGGAGTGTGTGGAAACACCATATATTTT,-,TRBV6-4,-,TRBJ1-3
CSVEGTGGQVAQYF,TGCAGCGTTGAAGGGACAGGGGGCCAAGTTGCGCAGTACTTC,TRBD1,TRBV29-1,-,TRBJ2-7
CASSLSSGGSGAYNEQFF,TGTGCCAGCAGCTTATCATCCGGGGGTAGCGGTGCCTACAATGAGCAGTTCTTC,-,TRBV7-8,few,TRBJ2-1
CASSPQEQFF,TGTGCCAGCAGTCCTCAGGAGCAGTTCTTC,-,TRBV28,-,TRBJ2-1
CASSLDRVAEKLFF,TGTGCCAGCAGCTTGGACAGGGTGGCAGAAAAACTGTTTTTT,-,TRBV5-5,-,TRBJ1-4
CASSIVPGGGNEQFF,TGTGCCAGTAGTATAGTCCCGGGAGGCGGCAATGAGCAGTTCTTC,TRBD2,TRBV19,-,TRBJ2-1
CASSPTRSAGTDTQYF,TGCGCCAGCAGCCCCACTAGGAGCGCAGGCACAGATACGCAGTATTTT,-,TRBV5-1,-,TRBJ2-3
CASRTGTGRPTYEQYF,TGTGCCAGCAGGACCGGGACAGGCCGTCCTACCTACGAGCAGTACTTC,TRBD1,TRBV27,-,TRBJ2-7
CASSQERRGWGYTF,TGTGCCAGCAGCCAAGAACGGAGGGGATGGGGCTACACCTTC,-,TRBV3-1/TRBV3-2,-,TRBJ1-2
CATSDTGQGTDTQYF,TGTGCCACCAGTGATACGGGACAGGGCACAGATACGCAGTATTTT,TRBD1,TRBV24-1,once,TRBJ2-3
CAWTGDRDTGELFF,TGTGCCTGGACCGGGGACAGGGACACCGGGGAGCTGTTTTTT,TRBD1,TRBV30,few,TRBJ2-2